A single sample is the source of the 9 T cell receptor beta chains below, sequenced in a study of control samples from healthy donors and cancer patients. Sequenced by immunoSEQ multiplex PCR; TCRdb stores in-frame clones only, minus some. The sample contains about 120,000 clones, 90% to 95% of which appear only once. The sample taken for sequencing was PBMCs. All receptors derive from a man between 50 and 59 years old with head and neck cancer.

The gene calls are TRBV5-1 and TRBJ1-3; D not certain. V lost 2 bases and J lost 3, with 12 bases in between. CDR1 SGHRS and CDR2 YFSETQ come from the germline V gene. The CDR3 length is 15 residues. The CDR3 DNA is TGCGCCAGCAGCTTCACCTCGGGGAGTGGAAACACCATATATTTT. It yields the protein CASSFTSGSGNTIYF.

The chain links TRBV3-1 (or the pseudogene TRBV3-2) to TRBJ1-2; 7 nucleotides align to TRBD1. The CDR3 has 15 residues. Trimming took 4 bases from V and 0 from J; bases not matched to a gene: 5. Germline V gene lookup returns CDR1 LGHDT and CDR2 YNNKEL (reference sequence). CDR3 sequence (DNA): TGTGCCAGCAGCCGGTGGACAGGCTCTAACTATGGCTACACCTTC. The encoded protein is CASSRWTGSNYGYTF.

This chain links TRBV10-3 with TRBJ2-3; TRBD1 matches 9 bases. Germline CDR1 reads ENHRY; CDR2 reads SYGVKD. The CDR3 runs to 15 residues. With 4 bases clipped from V and 1 base from J, the junction kept 3 bases outside the gene matches. CDR3 DNA sequence: TGTGCCATCAGTGCACAGGGGGCTGGCACAGATACGCAGTATTTT. Its protein product is CAISAQGAGTDTQYF.

CDR3 DNA sequence: TGTGCCAGCAGCTTTTATCTAGCTACAGATACGCAGTATTTT. It translates to CASSFYLATDTQYF. The chain links TRBV5-8 to TRBJ2-3, with a possible D match to TRBD2 (5 bases). The CDR3 is made up of 14 amino acids. The ends were cut back, 2 bases at V and 3 bases at J, with 10 bases in the middle. Germline V gene sequence: CDR1 SGHTS, CDR2 YDEGEE.

The chain recombines TRBV4-3 with TRBJ2-4, with D uncertain. The ends were cut back, 1 base at V and 1 base at J, with 11 bases in the middle. Germline V gene data show CDR1 as LGHNA and CDR2 as YSLEER. This CDR3 region has 16 residues. CDR3 sequence reads: CASSQAWSAAKNIQYF. Written as DNA, the CDR3 is TGCGCCAGCAGCCAAGCGTGGAGCGCGGCCAAAAACATTCAGTACTTC.

V usage is TRBV4-1 and J usage is TRBJ1-2, with D perhaps matching TRBD1 (5 bases). Germline V gene sequence: CDR1 MGHRA, CDR2 YSYEKL. Trimming cost V 0 bases and J 0 bases, with 11 bases left between them. There are 16 residues in the CDR3. The CDR3, as DNA: TGCGCCAGCAGCCAAGATCTGGGCAGGGCTAACTATGGCTACACCTTC. Encoded protein: CASSQDLGRANYGYTF.

The rearrangement joins TRBV27 to TRBJ2-5; D not resolved. The germline V gene has CDR1 MNHEY and CDR2 SMNVEV (reference sequence). Trimming took off 5 bases at V and 3 bases at J, with 10 bases between the two ends. The CDR3 consists of 13 residues. CDR3 amino acids: CASSRAPEETQYF. The CDR3 DNA reads as TGTGCCAGCAGTCGGGCCCCCGAAGAGACCCAGTACTTC.

The chain links TRBV4-2 to TRBJ2-1, with D perhaps matching TRBD1 or TRBD2 (5 bases each). Germline V CDR1 and CDR2: LGHNA, YNFKEQ. CDR3 length equals 14 residues. Trimming removed 0 bases from V and 10 bases from J, with 13 bases in between. The CDR3 reads CASSQDDDRGEQFF. The CDR3 DNA follows: TGTGCCAGCAGCCAAGATGATGACCGGGGCGAGCAGTTCTTC.

This clone has just a few counts. Distinct nucleotide sequences in the sample also encode this CDR3. The chain combines TRBV4-2 with TRBJ2-3, with D possibly TRBD1 on 7 matching bases. The CDR3 covers 16 residues. Germline CDR1 reads LGHNA; CDR2 reads YNFKEQ. V lost 2 bases, J lost 2 bases, and 14 bases lay in between. The CDR3 nucleotides read TGTGCCAGCAGCCAACCCGACAGGGAGGTCACAGATACGCAGTATTTT. As protein: CASSQPDREVTDTQYF.